This is a list of T cell receptor beta chains from one sample in a study of beta chain features in type 1 diabetes. Here immunoSEQ multiplex PCR was the method, and the copy in TCRdb shows in-frame clones only, minus some. Of 200,000 to 300,000 clones listed, less than 35% are singletons. The sequencing sample was made of central memory CD4+ T cells from blood. Source of these receptors: a young man in good health. The CDR3 runs from the conserved cysteine through the conserved F or W. D genes are given only for firm matches. The size of a clone is reported for some rows only, either as once, few or many, or as a class for expanded clones.

v_gene: TRBV15
j_gene: TRBJ2-7
abundance: -
d_gene: -
CDR3nt: TGTGCCACCAGCAGAAATCAGGGCTACGAGCAGTACTTC
CDR3aa: CATSRNQGYEQYF

v_gene: TRBV20-1
j_gene: TRBJ1-1
abundance: -
d_gene: -
CDR3nt: TGCAGTGCCCAGGGTGACACTGAAGCTTTCTTT
CDR3aa: CSAQGDTEAFF

v_gene: TRBV29-1
j_gene: TRBJ2-1
abundance: few
d_gene: -
CDR3nt: TGCAGCGTGAAGGCCCAGGGCGGGGTCATGGACAATGAGCAGTTCTTC
CDR3aa: CSVKAQGGVMDNEQFF

v_gene: TRBV29-1
j_gene: TRBJ2-3
abundance: few
d_gene: -
CDR3nt: TGCAGCGGCCGGGGTAGCACAGATACGCAGTATTTT
CDR3aa: CSGRGSTDTQYF

v_gene: TRBV6-1
j_gene: TRBJ2-5
abundance: few
d_gene: TRBD1
CDR3nt: TGTGCCAGCAGCGACATCCACAGGGGAGATGAGACCCAGTACTTC
CDR3aa: CASSDIHRGDETQYF

v_gene: TRBV11-2
j_gene: TRBJ2-3
abundance: -
d_gene: -
CDR3nt: TGTGCCAGCAGCTTAGGTCCGGGAGTGAGCACAGATACGCAGTATTTT
CDR3aa: CASSLGPGVSTDTQYF

v_gene: TRBV6-5
j_gene: TRBJ2-1
abundance: few
d_gene: -
CDR3nt: TGTGCCAGCAGCCCCACGGGCGTAGGGGAGCAGTTCTTC
CDR3aa: CASSPTGVGEQFF

v_gene: TRBV11-2
j_gene: TRBJ2-1
abundance: few
d_gene: -
CDR3nt: TGTGCCAGCAGCCCTTCGACACAGGTTCCCCCGCAGTTCTTC
CDR3aa: CASSPSTQVPPQFF

v_gene: TRBV18
j_gene: TRBJ2-2
abundance: -
d_gene: -
CDR3nt: TGTGCCAGCTCACCTGATCGGGAGCTGTTTTTT
CDR3aa: CASSPDRELFF

v_gene: TRBV15
j_gene: TRBJ2-7
abundance: -
d_gene: TRBD2
CDR3nt: TGTGCCACCAGCAGAGATGAGCTAGCGGGGTCCTACGAGCAGTACTTC
CDR3aa: CATSRDELAGSYEQYF

v_gene: TRBV4-3
j_gene: TRBJ2-3
abundance: few
d_gene: -
CDR3nt: TGCGCCAGCAGCCAGAAAACGGGGGTTGCGCAGTATTTT
CDR3aa: CASSQKTGVAQYF

v_gene: TRBV5-6
j_gene: TRBJ2-3
abundance: -
d_gene: TRBD2
CDR3nt: TGTGCCAGCAGCTTGGGGACTAGCGGGAGTACGCAGTATTTT
CDR3aa: CASSLGTSGSTQYF

v_gene: TRBV4-3
j_gene: TRBJ2-2
abundance: -
d_gene: -
CDR3nt: TGCGCCAGCAGCCAAGTTCACGGGCGGACCGGGGAGCTGTTTTTT
CDR3aa: CASSQVHGRTGELFF

v_gene: TRBV21-1
j_gene: TRBJ2-7
abundance: -
d_gene: -
CDR3nt: TGTGCCAGCAGCAACCGGGTCAAGGGCTACGAGCAGTACTTC
CDR3aa: CASSNRVKGYEQYF

v_gene: TRBV7-8
j_gene: TRBJ2-1
abundance: few
d_gene: -
CDR3nt: TGTGCCAGCAGCCCGGGGGTAGCGGCCTACAATGAGCAGTTCTTC
CDR3aa: CASSPGVAAYNEQFF

v_gene: TRBV29-1
j_gene: TRBJ2-7
abundance: few
d_gene: TRBD1
CDR3nt: TGCAGCGTCTCGACAGGGGCAGGGTACGAGCAGTACTTC
CDR3aa: CSVSTGAGYEQYF

v_gene: TRBV4-3
j_gene: TRBJ2-7
abundance: -
d_gene: -
CDR3nt: TGCGCCAGCAGCCAAGGGAGGCTCTACGAGCAGTACTTC
CDR3aa: CASSQGRLYEQYF

v_gene: TRBV13
j_gene: TRBJ2-7
abundance: -
d_gene: -
CDR3nt: TGTGCCAGCAGCTCAACTCTAGTGACCCACGAGCAGTACTTC
CDR3aa: CASSSTLVTHEQYF

v_gene: TRBV6-5
j_gene: TRBJ2-7
abundance: -
d_gene: TRBD1
CDR3nt: TGTGCCAGCAGTTACTCGATGGGACAGGGATACGAGCAGTACTTC
CDR3aa: CASSYSMGQGYEQYF

v_gene: TRBV30
j_gene: TRBJ1-5
abundance: -
d_gene: -
CDR3nt: TGTGCCTGGGGTTATAGCAATCAGCCCCAGCATTTT
CDR3aa: CAWGYSNQPQHF

v_gene: TRBV2
j_gene: TRBJ2-3
abundance: few
d_gene: TRBD2
CDR3nt: TGTGCCAGCAGTGAAAGTCAAGCGGGGGGAAAAGATACGCAGTATTTT
CDR3aa: CASSESQAGGKDTQYF

v_gene: TRBV30
j_gene: TRBJ2-5
abundance: few
d_gene: -
CDR3nt: TGTGCCTGGAGGCAGGGGAGAGGGGGGGAGACCCAGTACTTC
CDR3aa: CAWRQGRGGETQYF

v_gene: TRBV28
j_gene: TRBJ2-4
abundance: -
d_gene: TRBD1
CDR3nt: TGTGCCAGCGGGGGACAGACAAACATTCAGTACTTC
CDR3aa: CASGGQTNIQYF

v_gene: TRBV29-1
j_gene: TRBJ1-2
abundance: few
d_gene: TRBD1
CDR3nt: TGCAGCGTTTCTGCGAGGACAGGGGAAAAAGGCTACACCTTC
CDR3aa: CSVSARTGEKGYTF

v_gene: TRBV5-1
j_gene: TRBJ1-1
abundance: -
d_gene: -
CDR3nt: TGCGCCAGCAGCCCGCCTCGGCGGACCCCTGGAACTGAAGCTTTCTTT
CDR3aa: CASSPPRRTPGTEAFF

v_gene: TRBV18
j_gene: TRBJ1-2
abundance: -
d_gene: -
CDR3nt: TGTGCCAGCTCACCAACGGCCAGAGGGGATGGCTACACCTTC
CDR3aa: CASSPTARGDGYTF

v_gene: TRBV28
j_gene: TRBJ2-1
abundance: -
d_gene: TRBD2
CDR3nt: TGTGCCAGCCGGGGAGGGGTCCACAATGAGCAGTTCTTC
CDR3aa: CASRGGVHNEQFF

v_gene: TRBV18
j_gene: TRBJ1-6
abundance: -
d_gene: -
CDR3nt: TGTGCCAGCTCCCGCTCCGGGGGAGACTCACCCCTCCACTTT
CDR3aa: CASSRSGGDSPLHF

v_gene: TRBV21-1
j_gene: TRBJ2-5
abundance: -
d_gene: -
CDR3nt: TGTGCCAGCGGACCGCTACTTAAACAGGGGAAGTCGGAAGAGACCCAGTACTTC
CDR3aa: CASGPLLKQGKSEETQYF

v_gene: TRBV9
j_gene: TRBJ2-2
abundance: once
d_gene: TRBD1
CDR3nt: TGTGCCAGCAGCCTATCGGACAGGGGTAACACCGGGGAGCTGTTTTTT
CDR3aa: CASSLSDRGNTGELFF

v_gene: TRBV4-2
j_gene: TRBJ1-2
abundance: few
d_gene: -
CDR3nt: TGTGCCAGCAGCCAAGATCGGGCAGGGCAAAACTATGGCTACACCTTC
CDR3aa: CASSQDRAGQNYGYTF

v_gene: TRBV28
j_gene: TRBJ2-7
abundance: few
d_gene: -
CDR3nt: TGTGCCAGCGATTCGCGGAGCTCCTACGAGCAGTACTTC
CDR3aa: CASDSRSSYEQYF

v_gene: TRBV7-2
j_gene: TRBJ2-7
abundance: -
d_gene: TRBD1
CDR3nt: TGTGCCAGCAGCTTAGTGTGGACAGGGGCCGAGCAGTACTTC
CDR3aa: CASSLVWTGAEQYF

v_gene: TRBV30
j_gene: TRBJ2-5
abundance: many
d_gene: -
CDR3nt: TGTGCCTGGAGTGACTTAGCGGCGATCTCACGGGAGACCCAGTACTTC
CDR3aa: CAWSDLAAISRETQYF

v_gene: TRBV18
j_gene: TRBJ2-7
abundance: -
d_gene: -
CDR3nt: TGTGCCAGCTCACCCCAGGGAGCCGAGCAGTACTTC
CDR3aa: CASSPQGAEQYF

v_gene: TRBV7-2
j_gene: TRBJ2-5
abundance: -
d_gene: -
CDR3nt: TGTGCCAGCAGCTTAAAAGAGACCCAGTACTTC
CDR3aa: CASSLKETQYF

v_gene: TRBV6-5
j_gene: TRBJ1-2
abundance: -
d_gene: TRBD1
CDR3nt: TGTGCCAGCAGGGGGACAGGAATCTATGGCTACACCTTC
CDR3aa: CASRGTGIYGYTF

v_gene: TRBV7-2
j_gene: TRBJ2-4
abundance: few
d_gene: TRBD1
CDR3nt: TGTGCCAGCAGCCTCGGACAGGGGGCCAACATTCAGTACTTC
CDR3aa: CASSLGQGANIQYF

v_gene: TRBV4-2
j_gene: TRBJ2-2
abundance: -
d_gene: -
CDR3nt: TGTGCCAGCAGCCAAACACAGCAGGGTCCCAACACCGGGGAGCTGTTTTTT
CDR3aa: CASSQTQQGPNTGELFF

v_gene: TRBV27
j_gene: TRBJ2-5
abundance: many
d_gene: -
CDR3nt: TGTGCCAGCAGCCCGTGGGACGGGAAAGAGACCCAGTACTTC
CDR3aa: CASSPWDGKETQYF

v_gene: TRBV28
j_gene: TRBJ2-5
abundance: few
d_gene: TRBD2
CDR3nt: TGTGCCAGCACCTCAAGGGTAGCGGGAGTAGAGACCCAGTACTTC
CDR3aa: CASTSRVAGVETQYF

v_gene: TRBV5-6
j_gene: TRBJ2-3
abundance: few
d_gene: -
CDR3nt: TGTGCCAGCAGCTTGGTTACGCGGCCTTGGGATACGCAGTATTTT
CDR3aa: CASSLVTRPWDTQYF

v_gene: TRBV7-2
j_gene: TRBJ2-1
abundance: -
d_gene: TRBD2
CDR3nt: TGTGCCAGCAGCCTAGCGGCCTACAATGAGCAGTTCTTC
CDR3aa: CASSLAAYNEQFF

v_gene: TRBV29-1
j_gene: TRBJ2-5
abundance: many
d_gene: TRBD1
CDR3nt: TGCAGCGTCGCGACAGGGGCGAAAGAGACCCAGTACTTC
CDR3aa: CSVATGAKETQYF

v_gene: TRBV30
j_gene: TRBJ1-2
abundance: few
d_gene: -
CDR3nt: TGTGCCTGGAGTGAGGGTCTTAAGGATGGCTACACCTTC
CDR3aa: CAWSEGLKDGYTF

v_gene: TRBV11-2
j_gene: TRBJ2-1
abundance: few
d_gene: TRBD2
CDR3nt: TGTGCCAGCAGCGGTAGCGGGGGGGCCCTCGAGCAGTTCTTC
CDR3aa: CASSGSGGALEQFF

v_gene: TRBV7-9
j_gene: TRBJ1-2
abundance: few
d_gene: -
CDR3nt: TGTGCCAGCAGCCCACCCCTAGGGGGCTACACCTTC
CDR3aa: CASSPPLGGYTF

v_gene: TRBV7-6
j_gene: TRBJ2-2
abundance: many
d_gene: -
CDR3nt: TGTGCCAGCAGCTTAAGACCGTCCGGGGAGCTGTTTTTT
CDR3aa: CASSLRPSGELFF

v_gene: TRBV5-1
j_gene: TRBJ2-1
abundance: few
d_gene: -
CDR3nt: TGCGCCAGCAGCACGGAGGGACAGCCCAATGAGCAGTTCTTC
CDR3aa: CASSTEGQPNEQFF

v_gene: TRBV5-4
j_gene: TRBJ1-2
abundance: -
d_gene: -
CDR3nt: TGTGCCAGCAGCTTTAGGCAGGACCAAGGCTACACCTTC
CDR3aa: CASSFRQDQGYTF

v_gene: TRBV6-5
j_gene: TRBJ2-3
abundance: many
d_gene: -
CDR3nt: TGTGCCAGCAGTTCTCCCGGACACCTCGGCACAGATACGCAGTATTTT
CDR3aa: CASSSPGHLGTDTQYF

v_gene: TRBV28
j_gene: TRBJ2-4
abundance: few
d_gene: -
CDR3nt: TGTGCCAGCACCCCCTCTGGGGTCGGGGGAAACATTCAGTACTTC
CDR3aa: CASTPSGVGGNIQYF